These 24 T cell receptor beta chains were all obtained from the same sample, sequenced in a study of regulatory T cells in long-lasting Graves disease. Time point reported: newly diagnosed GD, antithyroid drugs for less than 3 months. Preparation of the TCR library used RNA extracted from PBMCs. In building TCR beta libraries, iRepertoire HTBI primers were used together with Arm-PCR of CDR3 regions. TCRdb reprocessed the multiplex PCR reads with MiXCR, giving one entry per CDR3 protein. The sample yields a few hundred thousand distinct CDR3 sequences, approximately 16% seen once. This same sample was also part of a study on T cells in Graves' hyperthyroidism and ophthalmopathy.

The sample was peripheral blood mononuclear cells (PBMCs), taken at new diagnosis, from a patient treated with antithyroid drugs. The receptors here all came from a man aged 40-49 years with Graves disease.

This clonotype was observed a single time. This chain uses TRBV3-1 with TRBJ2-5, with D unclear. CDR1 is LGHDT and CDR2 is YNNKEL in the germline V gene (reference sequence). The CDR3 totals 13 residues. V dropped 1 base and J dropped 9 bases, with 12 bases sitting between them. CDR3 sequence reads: CASSQVASKAQYF. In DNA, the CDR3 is TGTGCCAGCAGCCAAGTAGCCTCCAAGGCCCAGTACTTC.

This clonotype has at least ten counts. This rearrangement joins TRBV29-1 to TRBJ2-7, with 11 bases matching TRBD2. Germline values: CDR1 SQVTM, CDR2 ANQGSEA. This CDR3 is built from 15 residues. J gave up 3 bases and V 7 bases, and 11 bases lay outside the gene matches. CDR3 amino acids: CSDSPGTSGYYEQYF. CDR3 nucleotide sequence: TGCAGCGATTCCCCCGGGACTAGCGGATACTACGAGCAGTACTTC.

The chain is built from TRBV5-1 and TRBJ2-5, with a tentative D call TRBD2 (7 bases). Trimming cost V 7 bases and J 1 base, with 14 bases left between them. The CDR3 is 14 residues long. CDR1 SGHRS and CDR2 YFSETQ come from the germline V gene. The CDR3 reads CASSARGAQETQYF. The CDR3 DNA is TGCGCCAGCTCCGCTCGGGGGGCCCAAGAGACCCAGTACTTC.

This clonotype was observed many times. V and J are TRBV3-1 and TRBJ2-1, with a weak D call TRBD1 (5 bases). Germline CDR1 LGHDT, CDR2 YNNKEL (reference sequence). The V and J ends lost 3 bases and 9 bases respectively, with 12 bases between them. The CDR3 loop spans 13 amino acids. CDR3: CASSHSRVGEQFF. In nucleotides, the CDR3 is TGTGCCAGCAGCCACTCCAGGGTTGGTGAGCAGTTCTTC.

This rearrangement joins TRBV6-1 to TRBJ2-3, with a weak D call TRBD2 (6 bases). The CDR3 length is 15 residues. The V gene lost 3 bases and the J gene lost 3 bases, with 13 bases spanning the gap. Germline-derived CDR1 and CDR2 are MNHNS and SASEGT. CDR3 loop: CASSDGHGGTDTQYF. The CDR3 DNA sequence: TGTGCCAGCAGTGACGGACATGGGGGGACAGATACGCAGTATTTT.

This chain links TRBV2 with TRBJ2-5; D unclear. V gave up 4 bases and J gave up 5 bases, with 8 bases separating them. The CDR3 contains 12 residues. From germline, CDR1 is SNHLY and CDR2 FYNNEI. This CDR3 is CASSGLAETQYF. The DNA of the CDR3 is TGTGCCAGCAGTGGACTGGCCGAGACCCAGTACTTC.

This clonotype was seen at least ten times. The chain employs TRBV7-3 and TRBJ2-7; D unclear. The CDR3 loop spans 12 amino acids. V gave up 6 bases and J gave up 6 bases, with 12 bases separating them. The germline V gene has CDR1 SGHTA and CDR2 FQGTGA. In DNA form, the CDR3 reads TGTGCCAGCAGGTCAGACGATGGCGAGCAGTACTTC. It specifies CASRSDDGEQYF.

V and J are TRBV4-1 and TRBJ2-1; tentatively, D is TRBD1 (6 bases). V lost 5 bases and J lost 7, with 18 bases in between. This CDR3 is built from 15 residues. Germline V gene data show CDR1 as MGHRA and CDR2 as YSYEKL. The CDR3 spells CASSYRDTKGNEQFF. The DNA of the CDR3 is TGCGCCAGCAGCTACCGGGACACTAAGGGGAATGAGCAGTTCTTC.

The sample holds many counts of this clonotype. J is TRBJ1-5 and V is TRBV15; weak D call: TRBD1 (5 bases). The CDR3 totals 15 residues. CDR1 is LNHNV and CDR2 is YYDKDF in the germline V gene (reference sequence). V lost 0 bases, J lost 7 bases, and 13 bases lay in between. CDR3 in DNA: TGTGCCACCAGCAGAGACCGGGGGGTAGGACAGCCCCAGCATTTT. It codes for CATSRDRGVGQPQHF.

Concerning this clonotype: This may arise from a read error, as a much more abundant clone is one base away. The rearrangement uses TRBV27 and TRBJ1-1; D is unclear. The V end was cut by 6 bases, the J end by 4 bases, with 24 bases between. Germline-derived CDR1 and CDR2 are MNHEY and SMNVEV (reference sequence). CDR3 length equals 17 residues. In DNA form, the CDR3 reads TGTGCCAGCAGGGGTCTGTTAGTTAGTGGTGGTACCACTGAAGCTTTCTTT. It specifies CASRGLLVSGGTTEAFF.

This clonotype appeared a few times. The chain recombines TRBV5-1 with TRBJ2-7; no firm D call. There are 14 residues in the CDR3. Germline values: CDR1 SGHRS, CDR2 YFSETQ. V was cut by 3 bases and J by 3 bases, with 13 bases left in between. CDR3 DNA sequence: TGCGCCAGCAGCTCCCGCCCGCGGAACTACGAGCAGTACTTC. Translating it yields CASSSRPRNYEQYF.

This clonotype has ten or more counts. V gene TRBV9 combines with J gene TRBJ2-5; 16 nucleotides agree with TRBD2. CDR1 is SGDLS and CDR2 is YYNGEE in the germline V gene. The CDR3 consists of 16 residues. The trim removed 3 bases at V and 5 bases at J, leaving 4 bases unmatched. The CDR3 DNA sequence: TGTGCCAGCAGCGCGGGACTAGCGGGGGGGCATGAGACCCAGTACTTC. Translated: CASSAGLAGGHETQYF.

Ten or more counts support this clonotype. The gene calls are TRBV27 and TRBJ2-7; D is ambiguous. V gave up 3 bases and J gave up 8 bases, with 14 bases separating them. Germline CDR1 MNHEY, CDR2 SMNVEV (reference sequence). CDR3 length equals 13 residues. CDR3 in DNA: TGTGCCAGCAGTTTGATAAGTTGGGGTCAGCAGTACTTC. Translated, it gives CASSLISWGQQYF.

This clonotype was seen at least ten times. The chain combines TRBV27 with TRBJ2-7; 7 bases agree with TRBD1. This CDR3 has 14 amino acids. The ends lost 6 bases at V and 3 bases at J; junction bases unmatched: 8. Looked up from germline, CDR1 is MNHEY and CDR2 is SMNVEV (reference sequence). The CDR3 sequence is CASSRDSRFYEQYF. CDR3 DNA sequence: TGTGCCAGCAGCCGGGACAGCCGTTTCTACGAGCAGTACTTC.

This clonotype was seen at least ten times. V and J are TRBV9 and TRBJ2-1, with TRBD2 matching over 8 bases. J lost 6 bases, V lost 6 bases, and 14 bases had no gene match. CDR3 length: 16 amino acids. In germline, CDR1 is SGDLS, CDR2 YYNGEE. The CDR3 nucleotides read TGTGCCAGCACCTCGAAAGCCGGGGGGGCCTTCAATGAGCAGTTCTTC. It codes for CASTSKAGGAFNEQFF.

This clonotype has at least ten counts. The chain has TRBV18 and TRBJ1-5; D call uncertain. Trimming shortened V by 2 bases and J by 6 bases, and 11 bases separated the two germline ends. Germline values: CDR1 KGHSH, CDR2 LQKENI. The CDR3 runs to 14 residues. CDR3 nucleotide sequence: TGTGCCAGCTCACCAAGCCAGGAGGCTCAGCCCCAGCATTTT. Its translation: CASSPSQEAQPQHF.

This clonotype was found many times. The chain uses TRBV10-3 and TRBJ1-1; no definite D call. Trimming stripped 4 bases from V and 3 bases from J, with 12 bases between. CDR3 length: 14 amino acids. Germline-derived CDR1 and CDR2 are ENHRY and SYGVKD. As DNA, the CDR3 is TGTGCCATCAGTGTTTACAGTCGGGACACTGAAGCTTTCTTT. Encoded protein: CAISVYSRDTEAFF.

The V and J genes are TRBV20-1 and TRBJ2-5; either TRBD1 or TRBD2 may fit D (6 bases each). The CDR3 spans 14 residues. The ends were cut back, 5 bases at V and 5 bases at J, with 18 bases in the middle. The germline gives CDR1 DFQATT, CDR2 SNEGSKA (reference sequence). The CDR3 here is CSAYPGAIGETQYF. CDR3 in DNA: TGCAGTGCTTATCCGGGGGCGATCGGGGAGACCCAGTACTTC.

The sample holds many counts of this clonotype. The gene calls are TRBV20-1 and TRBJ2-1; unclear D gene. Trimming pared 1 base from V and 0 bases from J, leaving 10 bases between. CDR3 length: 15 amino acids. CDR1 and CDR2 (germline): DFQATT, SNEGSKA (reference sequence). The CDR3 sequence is CSARGRLFSYNEQFF. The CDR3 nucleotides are TGCAGTGCTAGAGGGCGGCTCTTCTCCTACAATGAGCAGTTCTTC.

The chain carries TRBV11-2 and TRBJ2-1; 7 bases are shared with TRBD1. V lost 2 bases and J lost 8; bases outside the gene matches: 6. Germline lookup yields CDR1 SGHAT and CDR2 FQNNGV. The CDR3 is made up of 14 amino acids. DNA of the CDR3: TGTGCCAGCAGCTTAAACAGGGGTGGTCATGAGCAGTTCTTC. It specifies CASSLNRGGHEQFF. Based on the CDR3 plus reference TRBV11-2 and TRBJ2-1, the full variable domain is EAGVAQSPRYKIIEKRQSVAFWCNPISGHATLYWYQQILGQGPKLLIQFQNNGVVDDSQLPKDRFSAERLKGVDSTLKIQPAKLEDSAVYLCASSLNRGGHEQFFGPGTRLTVL.

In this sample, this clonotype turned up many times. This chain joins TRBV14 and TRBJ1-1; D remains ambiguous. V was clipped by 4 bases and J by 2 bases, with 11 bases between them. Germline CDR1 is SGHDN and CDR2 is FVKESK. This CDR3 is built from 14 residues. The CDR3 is CASSPSFRNTEAFF. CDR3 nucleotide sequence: TGTGCCAGCAGCCCGTCCTTTCGTAACACTGAAGCTTTCTTT. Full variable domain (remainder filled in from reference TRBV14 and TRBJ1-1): EAGVTQFPSHSVIEKGQTVTLRCDPISGHDNLYWYRRVMGKEIKFLLHFVKESKQDESGMPNNRFLAERTGGTYSTLKVQPAELEDSGVYFCASSPSFRNTEAFFGQGTRLTVV.

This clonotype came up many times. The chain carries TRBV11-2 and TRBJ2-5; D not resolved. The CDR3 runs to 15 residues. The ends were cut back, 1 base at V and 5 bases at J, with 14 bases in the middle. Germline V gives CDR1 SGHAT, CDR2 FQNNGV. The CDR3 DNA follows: TGTGCCAGCAGCTTAGTGGGTTCGATGGTGGAGACCCAGTACTTC. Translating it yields CASSLVGSMVETQYF.

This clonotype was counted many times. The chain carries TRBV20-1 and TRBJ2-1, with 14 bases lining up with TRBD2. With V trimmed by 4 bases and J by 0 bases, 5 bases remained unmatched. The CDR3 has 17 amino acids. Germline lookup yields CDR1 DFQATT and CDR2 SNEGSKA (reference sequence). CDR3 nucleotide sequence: TGCAGTGCTATGGGACTAGCGGGGGCCTCCTCCTACAATGAGCAGTTCTTC. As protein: CSAMGLAGASSYNEQFF.

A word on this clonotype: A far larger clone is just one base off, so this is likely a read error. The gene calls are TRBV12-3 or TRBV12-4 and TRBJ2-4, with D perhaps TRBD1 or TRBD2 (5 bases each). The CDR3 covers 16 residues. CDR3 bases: TGTGCCAGCAGTCGTCAAGTCGGGACCTACACCCATGAGCAGCTCTTC. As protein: CASSRQVGTYTHEQLF.